The next 32 T cell receptor beta chains were all read from a single sample in a study of vaccination effects on CD4 cells after COVID-19. What these receptors recognize is not known. TCRdb keeps only in-frame clones here, not all; method: immunoSEQ multiplex PCR. The sample carries tens of thousands of clones, just under 75% recorded once. With the ViraFEST assay, the study expanded antigen-specific CD4+ T cells using viral peptide pools, then sequenced them. Culture proceeded for roughly ten days, and CD4+ T cells were then isolated. The study found no prior SARS-CoV-2 infection in the vaccine recipients, who tested negative for nucleocapsid antibodies. The sample here was CD4+ T cells from PBMCs cultured with SARS-CoV-2 spike peptides, taken before COVID-19 vaccination. All receptors come from a human donor who received a COVID-19 vaccine.

The chain links TRBV6-1 to TRBJ1-2; D may be TRBD1 (6 bases). Germline-derived CDR1 and CDR2 are MNHNS and SASEGT. Trimming shortened V by 3 bases and J by 3 bases, and 11 bases separated the two germline ends. The CDR3 extends over 14 amino acids. The CDR3 nucleotides read TGTGCCAGCAGTGAGGGGGGCTACTACTATGGCTACACCTTC. This gives the protein CASSEGGYYYGYTF.

This chain links TRBV3-1 (or the pseudogene TRBV3-2) with TRBJ2-5; 7 bases match TRBD1. The CDR3 consists of 14 residues. V gave up 3 bases and J gave up 2 bases; unmatched junction bases: 3. Germline V lookup: CDR1 LGHDT, CDR2 YNNKEL (reference sequence). The CDR3 sequence is CASSQRTGQETQYF. Here the CDR3 DNA reads TGTGCCAGCAGCCAGAGGACAGGACAAGAGACCCAGTACTTC.

The chain is built from TRBV10-3 and TRBJ1-4; D gene uncertain. Trimming shortened V by 6 bases and J by 8 bases, and 13 bases separated the two germline ends. The germline V gene has CDR1 ENHRY and CDR2 SYGVKD. The CDR3 extends over 13 amino acids. The CDR3 here is CAISEASQEKLFF. CDR3 bases: TGTGCCATCAGCGAGGCCAGTCAGGAAAAACTGTTTTTT.

This chain joins TRBV24-1 and TRBJ1-1; 9 bases are a match to TRBD1. The CDR3 spans 13 residues. V shed 7 bases, J shed 4 bases, and the junction held 3 bases outside the gene matches. Germline V lookup: CDR1 KGHDR, CDR2 SFDVKD. CDR3 amino acids: CATREQGATEAFF. The CDR3 nucleotides are TGTGCCACCAGGGAACAGGGGGCCACTGAAGCTTTCTTT.

The chain employs TRBV3-1 (or the pseudogene TRBV3-2) and TRBJ2-1; tentatively, D is TRBD2 (5 bases). CDR1 is LGHDT, CDR2 YNNKEL, per germline (reference sequence). V gave up 2 bases and J gave up 2 bases, with 13 bases separating them. The CDR3 contains 16 residues. This chain's CDR3 is CASSQNTGRPYNEQFF. For the CDR3, the DNA is TGTGCCAGCAGCCAAAACACGGGAAGGCCCTACAATGAGCAGTTCTTC.

The chain links TRBV5-1 to TRBJ1-3; 7 bases line up with TRBD1. The CDR3 is made up of 16 amino acids. After removal of 3 bases from V and 1 base from J, the junction contained 7 bases not matched to a gene. Germline CDR1 is SGHRS and CDR2 is YFSETQ. CDR3 coding DNA: TGCGCCAGCAGCTCTAGACAGGGAGGGTCTGGAAACACCATATATTTT. Protein: CASSSRQGGSGNTIYF.

This chain links TRBV12-5 with TRBJ2-6, with 9 bases aligning to TRBD1. This CDR3 is built from 21 residues. CDR1 LGHNT and CDR2 FRNRAP come from the germline V gene. The trim removed 2 bases at V and 0 bases at J, leaving 14 bases unmatched. CDR3 DNA sequence: TGTGCTAGTGGTTTGTATGCGTGGGACAGGGTCCCCCTCTCTGGGGCCAACGTCCTGACTTTC. It encodes CASGLYAWDRVPLSGANVLTF.

CDR3 DNA sequence: TGTGCCAGCAGCCTTACAGGGGGCGAGCAGTACTTC. Residues: CASSLTGGEQYF. The chain links TRBV5-4 to TRBJ2-7, with 8 bases lining up with TRBD1. The CDR3 loop spans 12 amino acids. V was clipped by 4 bases and J by 6 bases; unmatched bases: 3. The V gene's germline CDR1 is SGHNT and CDR2 YYREEE (reference sequence). The full variable domain, completed using reference TRBV5-4 and TRBJ2-7, is ETGVTQSPTHLIKTRGQQVTLRCSSQSGHNTVSWYQQALGQGPQFIFQYYREEENGRGNFPPRFSGLQFPNYSSELNVNALELDDSALYLCASSLTGGEQYFGPGTRLTVT.

The chain links TRBV2 to TRBJ2-2; no clear D gene. With 7 bases removed from V and 5 bases from J, the gap between germline ends came to 5 bases. CDR1 SNHLY and CDR2 FYNNEI come from the germline V gene. CDR3 length: 11 amino acids. This chain's CDR3 is CASTITGELFF. CDR3 coding DNA: TGTGCCAGCACTATAACCGGGGAGCTGTTTTTT.

The J gene is TRBJ1-1, the V gene TRBV7-9; D unresolved. The V gene's germline CDR1 is SEHNR and CDR2 FQNEAQ (reference sequence). The CDR3 extends over 12 amino acids. Deletions cut 6 bases from V and 2 bases from J, with 7 bases between. DNA of the CDR3: TGTGCCAGCAGTTGGGGTAACACTGAAGCTTTCTTT. Amino acids: CASSWGNTEAFF.

The chain combines TRBV30 with TRBJ1-1, with 7 bases matching TRBD1. The J segment lost 0 bases and the V segment lost 5 bases, leaving 12 bases of the junction unmatched. The CDR3 spans 16 residues. From germline, CDR1 is GTSNPN and CDR2 SVGIG (reference sequence). The CDR3 bases are TGTGCCTGGGGACTAAGGACAGGTTTTATGAACACTGAAGCTTTCTTT. As protein: CAWGLRTGFMNTEAFF.

The rearrangement joins TRBV5-1 to TRBJ1-3; 7 bases map to TRBD1. This CDR3 contains 16 residues. CDR1 SGHRS and CDR2 YFSETQ come from the germline V gene. V lost 4 bases and J lost 0; bases outside the gene matches: 7. CDR3 region: CASSPGTASSGNTIYF. The CDR3 DNA reads as TGCGCCAGCAGCCCTGGGACAGCCAGCTCTGGAAACACCATATATTTT.

This clone was found once. This rearrangement joins TRBV19 to TRBJ1-2; unclear D gene. This CDR3 contains 13 residues. V was pared by 5 bases and J by 8 bases, with 15 bases between. Germline V gives CDR1 LNHDA, CDR2 SQIVND (reference sequence). The chain's CDR3 is CASSPLGVAGYTF. The CDR3 nucleotides read TGTGCCAGTAGTCCGCTTGGGGTGGCAGGCTACACCTTC.

The J gene is TRBJ1-3, the V gene TRBV7-6; the D gene is possibly TRBD1 (5 bases). The length of the CDR3 is 17 residues. Germline CDR1 and CDR2: SGHVS and FNYEAQ. Trimming pared 1 base from V and 2 bases from J, leaving 15 bases between. The CDR3 DNA sequence: TGTGCCAGCAGCTTAGTGGGAGGGCAGGGACCTGGAAACACCATATATTTT. This sequence encodes CASSLVGGQGPGNTIYF.

The genes are TRBV10-3 and TRBJ1-1; no clear D gene. The germline CDR1 and CDR2 sequences are ENHRY and SYGVKD. The V gene lost 4 bases and the J gene lost 3 bases, with 6 bases spanning the gap. The CDR3 consists of 12 residues. The CDR3 nucleotides are TGTGCCATCAGTGGGAGGGACACTGAAGCTTTCTTT. This sequence encodes CAISGRDTEAFF.

The V call is TRBV5-1, the J call TRBJ1-1; possibly TRBD1 for D (6 bases). V was shortened by 4 bases and J by 0 bases, with 10 bases between the two germline ends. The CDR3 runs 14 residues. Germline V lookup: CDR1 SGHRS, CDR2 YFSETQ. The CDR3 sequence: CASSEQGMNTEAFF. As DNA, the CDR3 is TGCGCCAGCAGCGAACAGGGCATGAACACTGAAGCTTTCTTT.

The J gene is TRBJ2-1, the V gene TRBV14, with D maybe TRBD1 (6 bases). Trimming took off 2 bases at V and 9 bases at J, with 14 bases between the two ends. The CDR3 length is 14 residues. The germline CDR1 and CDR2 sequences are SGHDN and FVKESK. The CDR3 loop is CASSQKGEFGEQFF. In DNA, the CDR3 is TGTGCCAGCAGCCAAAAGGGGGAATTCGGTGAGCAGTTCTTC.

This sequence joins TRBV12-3 or TRBV12-4 and TRBJ1-4, with TRBD1 as a possible D gene (5 bases). Trimming shortened V by 11 bases and J by 5 bases, and 15 bases separated the two germline ends. This CDR3 has 13 residues. CDR3 sequence: CAVQPGPNEKLFF. CDR3 nucleotides: TGTGCCGTCCAACCGGGACCAAATGAAAAACTGTTTTTT.

The rearrangement uses TRBV27 and TRBJ1-3, with a tentative D call TRBD1 (5 bases). Trimming took off 0 bases at V and 2 bases at J, with 8 bases between the two ends. Germline loops: CDR1 MNHEY, CDR2 SMNVEV (reference sequence). The CDR3 covers 15 residues. CDR3: CASSLSWGAGNTIYF. The CDR3 region has the DNA TGTGCCAGCAGTTTATCTTGGGGGGCTGGAAACACCATATATTTT.

CDR3 protein: CASSLGWGSGNTIYF. The CDR3 DNA follows: TGTGCCAGCAGCTTGGGATGGGGCTCTGGAAACACCATATATTTT. The chain uses TRBV5-6 and TRBJ1-3; D gene uncertain. CDR3 length equals 15 residues. Germline assignment: CDR1 SGHDT and CDR2 YYEEEE. Trimming pared 0 bases from V and 0 bases from J, leaving 7 bases between.

CDR3 region: CASSLGLGQGILPYF. CDR3 DNA sequence: TGTGCCAGCAGTTTAGGCCTGGGACAGGGAATCCTGCCGTACTTC. The chain combines TRBV27 with TRBJ2-7, with 9 bases lining up with TRBD1. The V gene end was trimmed by 2 bases and the J gene end by 12 bases; junction bases not matched to a gene: 14. Per the germline V gene, CDR1 is MNHEY and CDR2 is SMNVEV (reference sequence). This CDR3 contains 15 residues.

This clone has only one observation. The chain employs TRBV5-1 and TRBJ2-1, with 10 bases matching TRBD2. Unmatched junction bases numbered 5, after V lost 0 bases and J lost 8 bases. Per germline, CDR1 SGHRS and CDR2 YFSETQ. CDR3 length equals 15 residues. The CDR3 bases are TGCGCCAGCAGCTTGGAACTAGCGGGATTTGATGAGCAGTTCTTC. It encodes CASSLELAGFDEQFF.

The rearrangement uses TRBV5-6 and TRBJ2-3; 13 positions match TRBD2. The CDR3 loop spans 16 amino acids. CDR1 and CDR2 from the germline V gene are SGHDT and YYEEEE. The ends lost 2 bases at V and 3 bases at J; junction bases unmatched: 3. The CDR3 DNA sequence: TGTGCCAGCAGCTTACTAGCGGGGGGGCCTACAGATACGCAGTATTTT. Protein: CASSLLAGGPTDTQYF.

The rearrangement links TRBV6-5 to TRBJ1-2; D is unresolved. V lost 2 bases to trimming and J lost 2 bases, with 9 bases between them. There are 14 residues in the CDR3. The V gene's germline CDR1 is MNHEY and CDR2 SVGAGI. The CDR3 DNA reads as TGTGCCAGCAGTTACAATCTCCAAAACTATGGCTACACCTTC. It codes for CASSYNLQNYGYTF.

The chain links TRBV7-8 to TRBJ2-5; possibly TRBD2 for D (6 bases). Trimming took off 8 bases at V and 5 bases at J, with 18 bases between the two ends. The CDR3 extends over 14 amino acids. Germline loops: CDR1 SGHVS, CDR2 FQNEAQ. CDR3 in amino acids: CASGPGARGETQYF. CDR3 nucleotide sequence: TGTGCCAGCGGCCCCGGGGCACGGGGGGAGACCCAGTACTTC. The whole variable domain, remainder taken from reference TRBV7-8 and TRBJ2-5, is GAGVSQSPRYKVAKRGQDVALRCDPISGHVSLFWYQQALGQGPEFLTYFQNEAQLDKSGLPSDRFFAERPEGSVSTLKIQRTQQEDSAVYLCASGPGARGETQYFGPGTRLLVL.

The rearrangement links TRBV27 to TRBJ2-1; the match to TRBD1 covers 8 bases. The CDR3 is made up of 17 amino acids. Germline CDR1 MNHEY, CDR2 SMNVEV (reference sequence). Trimming cost V 2 bases and J 1 base; bases outside gene matches: 7. CDR3 region: CASSLIAGGLSYNEQFF. CDR3 nucleotides: TGTGCCAGCAGTTTAATAGCAGGGGGCCTTTCCTACAATGAGCAGTTCTTC.

The CDR3 nucleotides read TGTGCCAGCAGTTACTCGAGCGGGAGGGGCACAGATACGCAGTATTTT. As protein: CASSYSSGRGTDTQYF. The rearrangement joins TRBV6-5 to TRBJ2-3; 10 nucleotides match TRBD2. The CDR3 consists of 16 residues. Germline V CDR1 and CDR2: MNHEY, SVGAGI. V shed 0 bases, J shed 1 base, and the junction held 1 base outside the gene matches.

This rearrangement joins TRBV6-4 to TRBJ1-2, with a tentative D call TRBD1 (5 bases). The CDR3 has 14 residues. Germline CDR1 reads MRHNA; CDR2 reads SNTAGT. Trimming pared 0 bases from V and 6 bases from J, leaving 11 bases between. The CDR3 loop reads CASSDSGGGNGYTF. The CDR3, as DNA: TGTGCCAGCAGTGACTCGGGGGGAGGAAATGGCTACACCTTC.

The rearrangement links TRBV5-1 to TRBJ2-5; TRBD1 is a possible D gene (5 bases). The V end lost 2 bases, the J end lost 0 bases, and 8 bases lay between the germline ends. This CDR3 contains 14 residues. From germline, CDR1 is SGHRS and CDR2 YFSETQ. The CDR3 nucleotides are TGCGCCAGCAGCTTCCGACAGTACCAAGAGACCCAGTACTTC. This encodes CASSFRQYQETQYF.

The chain combines TRBV19 with TRBJ2-5, with 7 bases aligning to TRBD1. The germline V gene has CDR1 LNHDA and CDR2 SQIVND (reference sequence). The CDR3 sequence is 14 residues long. V trimming: 9 bases; J trimming: 5 bases; junction bases outside the gene matches: 12. CDR3 sequence: CASSRRGFYETQYF. Written as DNA, the CDR3 is TGTGCCAGCTCCCGCAGGGGGTTTTACGAGACCCAGTACTTC.

This chain joins TRBV3-1 (or the pseudogene TRBV3-2) and TRBJ1-6, with a possible D match to TRBD1 (6 bases). Germline CDR1 and CDR2: LGHDT and YNNKEL (reference sequence). The ends were cut back, 1 base at V and 7 bases at J, with 11 bases in the middle. There are 15 residues in the CDR3. The CDR3 DNA follows: TGTGCCAGCAGCCAAGGGACAGAGATAAATTCACCCCTCCACTTT. Amino acids: CASSQGTEINSPLHF.

This clone occurred a few times. CDR3 loop: CASIQGLAGGNSYEQYF. The CDR3 DNA follows: TGCGCCAGCATTCAGGGACTAGCGGGAGGGAACTCCTACGAGCAGTACTTC. The rearrangement uses TRBV10-1 and TRBJ2-7; 16 positions agree with TRBD2. Germline V gives CDR1 WNHNN, CDR2 SYGVQD (reference sequence). After removal of 7 bases from V and 0 bases from J, the junction contained 6 bases not matched to a gene. The CDR3 spans 17 residues.